A selection of T cell receptor beta chains follows, all from one sample in a study of control samples from healthy donors and cancer patients. TCRdb's table, derived via immunoSEQ multiplex PCR, lists solely in-frame clones and lacks some. The sample carries roughly 370,000 clones, about 93% recorded once. The sample comprised PBMCs. These TCRs come from a man between 35 and 55 years old with head and neck cancer. CDR3s include the opening cysteine and the closing phenylalanine or tryptophan. A D gene is named only where the DNA matches it firmly. Expanded clones are given a class, and other clones once, few, many or no size at all.

J gene: TRBJ2-1; clone size: .; CDR3 length: 13; D gene: TRBD2; V gene: TRBV29-1; CDR3 protein: CSVGSGGYNEQFF; CDR3 DNA: TGCAGCGTTGGTAGCGGGGGCTACAATGAGCAGTTCTTC
J gene: TRBJ2-3; clone size: few; CDR3 length: 17; D gene: .; V gene: TRBV3-1/TRBV3-2; CDR3 protein: CASSQEVRGLVTDTQYF; CDR3 DNA: TGTGCCAGCAGCCAAGAGGTCCGGGGGCTGGTGACAGATACGCAGTATTTT
J gene: TRBJ2-7; clone size: .; CDR3 length: 12; D gene: TRBD1; V gene: TRBV5-4; CDR3 protein: CASRDRAGEQYF; CDR3 DNA: TGTGCCAGCAGGGACAGGGCGGGCGAGCAGTACTTC
J gene: TRBJ1-1; clone size: .; CDR3 length: 13; D gene: .; V gene: TRBV6-5; CDR3 protein: CASSYGGSRGAFF; CDR3 DNA: TGTGCCAGCAGTTACGGGGGATCGAGAGGGGCTTTCTTT
J gene: TRBJ2-1; clone size: .; CDR3 length: 15; D gene: TRBD2; V gene: TRBV5-1; CDR3 protein: CASSQAGGSYNEQFF; CDR3 DNA: TGCGCCAGCAGCCAAGCGGGGGGCTCCTACAATGAGCAGTTCTTC
J gene: TRBJ2-1; clone size: .; CDR3 length: 15; D gene: TRBD2; V gene: TRBV11-3; CDR3 protein: CASSKGLAGGAEQFF; CDR3 DNA: TGTGCCAGCAGCAAGGGACTAGCGGGAGGGGCCGAGCAGTTCTTC
J gene: TRBJ2-6; clone size: .; CDR3 length: 14; D gene: TRBD1; V gene: TRBV18; CDR3 protein: CASTGASGANVLTF; CDR3 DNA: TGTGCCAGTACAGGGGCTTCTGGGGCCAACGTCCTGACTTTC
J gene: TRBJ2-3; clone size: .; CDR3 length: 16; D gene: .; V gene: TRBV4-3; CDR3 protein: CASSQKMAGLADTQYF; CDR3 DNA: TGCGCCAGCAGCCAAAAGATGGCGGGGCTGGCAGATACGCAGTATTTT
J gene: TRBJ2-6; clone size: few; CDR3 length: 16; D gene: .; V gene: TRBV28; CDR3 protein: CASGLSVISGANVLTF; CDR3 DNA: TGTGCCAGCGGGCTTAGCGTAATCTCTGGGGCCAACGTCCTGACTTTC
J gene: TRBJ1-2; clone size: .; CDR3 length: 14; D gene: .; V gene: TRBV7-2; CDR3 protein: CASSSDRSNYGYTF; CDR3 DNA: TGTGCCAGCAGCTCCGACAGGTCCAACTATGGCTACACCTTC
J gene: TRBJ2-1; clone size: .; CDR3 length: 16; D gene: .; V gene: TRBV5-1; CDR3 protein: CASSSVPLPLSNEQFF; CDR3 DNA: TGCGCCAGCAGCTCTGTCCCTCTACCTCTCTCCAATGAGCAGTTCTTC
J gene: TRBJ1-4; clone size: few; CDR3 length: 16; D gene: TRBD1; V gene: TRBV19; CDR3 protein: CASSIDGGQGGEKLFF; CDR3 DNA: TGTGCCAGTAGTATAGATGGGGGACAGGGCGGCGAAAAACTGTTTTTT
J gene: TRBJ1-5; clone size: .; CDR3 length: 15; D gene: .; V gene: TRBV5-6; CDR3 protein: CASSTRQFGNQPQHF; CDR3 DNA: TGTGCCAGCAGCACGAGACAGTTTGGCAATCAGCCCCAGCATTTT
J gene: TRBJ2-2; clone size: .; CDR3 length: 16; D gene: .; V gene: TRBV6-1; CDR3 protein: CASSDIGGRNTGELFF; CDR3 DNA: TGTGCCAGCAGTGATATCGGGGGCCGGAACACCGGGGAGCTGTTTTTT
J gene: TRBJ1-1; clone size: .; CDR3 length: 13; D gene: .; V gene: TRBV5-1; CDR3 protein: CASSRTDNTEAFF; CDR3 DNA: TGCGCCAGCAGCAGGACAGACAACACTGAAGCTTTCTTT